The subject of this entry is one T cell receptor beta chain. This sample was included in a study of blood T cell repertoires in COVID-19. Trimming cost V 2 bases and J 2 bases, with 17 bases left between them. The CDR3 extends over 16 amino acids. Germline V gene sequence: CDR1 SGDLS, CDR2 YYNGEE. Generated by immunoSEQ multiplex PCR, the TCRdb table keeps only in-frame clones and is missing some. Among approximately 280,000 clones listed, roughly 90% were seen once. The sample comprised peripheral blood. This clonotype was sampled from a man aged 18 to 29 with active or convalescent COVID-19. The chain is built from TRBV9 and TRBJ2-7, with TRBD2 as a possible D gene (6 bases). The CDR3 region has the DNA TGTGCCAGCAGCGTCGCTTGGGGAGTAGCGGCCTACGAGCAGTACTTC. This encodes CASSVAWGVAAYEQYF.